The entry that follows covers one T cell receptor beta chain sequence. Its antigen is undetermined. The sample originates from a study of cytomegalovirus exposure and HLA in healthy donors. The overall study: Early on, a data release was issued that held 80 million or so unique TCRs from HLA-typed donors.

Overall study findings and caveats: Specificity for CMV antigens was confirmed in vitro for three of the CMV-associated chains.

Trimming removed 0 bases from V and 5 bases from J, with 10 bases in between. CDR3 length: 14 amino acids. CDR1 is LGHNA, CDR2 YNFKEQ, per germline. The study ran its PCR with 60 Vbeta and 13 Jbeta primers. Sequencing was performed with immunoSEQ multiplex PCR; in TCRdb, only in-frame clones are kept and a portion is missing. The table has over 100,000 clones, roughly three fifths seen once. This clonotype originated in a woman in her thirties or forties in good health and CMV-seropositive. Sequencing used PBMCs. J is TRBJ1-2 and V is TRBV4-2, with D possibly matching TRBD1 (6 bases). CDR3 nucleotides: TGTGCCAGCAGCCAAGACAGGGGAGGGTATGGCTACACCTTC. Residues: CASSQDRGGYGYTF.